This TCR beta chain was sequenced during a study of cytomegalovirus exposure and HLA in healthy donors. Study-wide results and caveats: The authors confirmed in vitro that a few CMV-associated chains were specific for CMV antigens.

A note on this clone: Its target is unknown.

This CDR3 has 16 residues. From germline, CDR1 is SGHAT and CDR2 FQNNGV. J lost 2 bases, V lost 5 bases, and 8 bases had no gene match. The data were produced by immunoSEQ multiplex PCR, yet TCRdb's version contains in-frame clones alone and is incomplete. The sample includes some 110,000 clones, about nine tenths of them seen just once. The clonotype originates from a young man in good health and CMV-seropositive. Sequencing input: PBMCs. The chain has TRBV11-2 and TRBJ2-5, with TRBD2 matching 10 bases. This CDR3 is CASSKSGLAVQETQYF. The CDR3 DNA reads as TGTGCCAGCAGCAAATCAGGACTAGCGGTACAAGAGACCCAGTACTTC.